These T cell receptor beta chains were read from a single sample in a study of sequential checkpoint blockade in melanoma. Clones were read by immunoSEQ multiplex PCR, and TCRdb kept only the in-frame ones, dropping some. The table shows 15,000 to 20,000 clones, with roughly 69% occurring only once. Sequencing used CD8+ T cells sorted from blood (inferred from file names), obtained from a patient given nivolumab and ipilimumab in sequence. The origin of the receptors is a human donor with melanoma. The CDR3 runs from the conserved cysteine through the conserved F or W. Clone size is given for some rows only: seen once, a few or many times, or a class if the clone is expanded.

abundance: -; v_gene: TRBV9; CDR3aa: CASSIGLAGHNEQFF
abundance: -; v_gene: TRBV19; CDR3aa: CASSMGTGRRDEQYF
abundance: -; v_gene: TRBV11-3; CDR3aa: CASSLDLAHTNYGYTF
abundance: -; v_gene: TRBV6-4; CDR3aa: CASSGRDTGELFF
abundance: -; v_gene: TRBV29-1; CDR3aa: CSIRESYGYTF
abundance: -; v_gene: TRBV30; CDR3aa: CAWVDLGRFPYEQYF
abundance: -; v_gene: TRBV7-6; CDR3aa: CASSHRTGPAGEQYF
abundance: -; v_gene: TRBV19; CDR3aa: CASSIAPTNYGYTF
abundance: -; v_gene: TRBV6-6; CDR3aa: CASSLINRPDTEAFF
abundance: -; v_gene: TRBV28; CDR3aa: CASSPPLTDQPQHF
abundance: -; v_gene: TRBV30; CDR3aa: CAWKGGMNTIYF
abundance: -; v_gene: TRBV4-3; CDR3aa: CASSPSGSSEAFF
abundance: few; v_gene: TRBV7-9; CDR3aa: CASSLLAGDPGAQYF
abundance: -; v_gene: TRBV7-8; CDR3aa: CASSFSQGTLYEQYF
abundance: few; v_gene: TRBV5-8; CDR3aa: CASSTGTTYNEQFF
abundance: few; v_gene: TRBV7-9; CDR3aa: CASSLVDKGAEAFF
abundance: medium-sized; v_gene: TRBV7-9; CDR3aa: CASGVLKPDRPKTSYEQYF
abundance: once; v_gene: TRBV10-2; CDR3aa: CASTPLGGGNEQFF
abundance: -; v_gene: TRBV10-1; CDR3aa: CASSEWQGTGELFF
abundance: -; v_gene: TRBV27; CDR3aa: CASSLSAVPRYYGYTF
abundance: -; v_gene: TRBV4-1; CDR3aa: CASSQLEVPDTQYF
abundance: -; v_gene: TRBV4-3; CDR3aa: CASSLRLAGVNEQFF
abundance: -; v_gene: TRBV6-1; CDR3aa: CASSEEVSGGNEQFF
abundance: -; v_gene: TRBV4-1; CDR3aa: CASSQGVGVNTEAFF
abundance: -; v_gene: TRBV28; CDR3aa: CASSQGTGLLLEQYF
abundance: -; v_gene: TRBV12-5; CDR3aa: CASATSGGRYETQYF
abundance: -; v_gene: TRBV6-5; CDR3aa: CASSQNQETQYF
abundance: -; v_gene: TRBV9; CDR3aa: CASSLTGGAEQYF
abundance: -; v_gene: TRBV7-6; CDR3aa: CASSLAGTGNTEAFF
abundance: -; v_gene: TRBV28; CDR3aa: CASCDDGQFSRYTF
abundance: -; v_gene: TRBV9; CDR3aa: CASSVTGTPGNYGYTF
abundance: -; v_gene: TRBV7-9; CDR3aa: CASSSRTGTSESIQYF
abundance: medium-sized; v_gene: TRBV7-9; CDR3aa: CASSLDAGAYNEQFF
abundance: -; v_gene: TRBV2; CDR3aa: CASSDVTGALNTEAFF
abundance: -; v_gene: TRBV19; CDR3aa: CASSTRGYEQYF
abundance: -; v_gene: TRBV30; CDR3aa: CAWSGGLAGEGYNEQFF
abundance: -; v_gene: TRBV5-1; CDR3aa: CASSSTGGNQPQHF
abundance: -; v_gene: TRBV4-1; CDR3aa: CASSQAPQANTEAFF
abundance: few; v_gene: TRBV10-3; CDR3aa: CAISESLTQGNGYTF
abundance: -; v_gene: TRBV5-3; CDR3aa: CASSQTVNTEAFF
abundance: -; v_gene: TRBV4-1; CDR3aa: CASSQSPGDNYGYTF
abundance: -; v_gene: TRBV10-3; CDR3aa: CATAGTGEVGELFF